The 27 T cell receptor beta chains listed next were all sequenced from one sample in a study of metastatic and nonmetastatic thyroid tumors. Patients were all untreated before their thyroid surgery. Using MiXCR, TCRdb re-called clones from the PCR reads. Of 24,000 or so clones in the sample, around a fifth are singletons; the top ten hold roughly an eighth. Material for sequencing was tumor tissue. The receptors come from a female donor with papillary thyroid cancer or a benign thyroid nodule (not recorded which). Some clones in this sample may be carry-over from other donors' samples.

By sample share, this clone is medium-sized. The rearrangement joins TRBV5-6 to TRBJ1-2, with D hard to call. Germline V lookup: CDR1 SGHDT, CDR2 YYEEEE. This CDR3 has 13 residues. Trimming took off 2 bases at V and 4 bases at J, with 9 bases between the two ends. In DNA form, the CDR3 reads TGTGCCAGCAGCTTCCGGACGGGCTATGGCTACACCTTC. Protein: CASSFRTGYGYTF.

This clone appeared many times. The chain carries TRBV9 and TRBJ1-2, with 7 bases aligning to TRBD1. This CDR3 comprises 17 residues. CDR1 and CDR2 from the germline V gene are SGDLS and YYNGEE. V was clipped by 7 bases and J by 1 base; unmatched bases: 16. The CDR3 here is CASRGRQGQAINYGYTF. Written as DNA, the CDR3 is TGTGCCAGCCGGGGGCGACAGGGACAAGCGATTAACTATGGCTACACCTTC.

By share, this clone counts as large (0.1 to 1%). The chain is built from TRBV10-1 and TRBJ2-5; 7 bases are a match to TRBD2. V lost 1 base to trimming and J lost 5 bases; unmatched junction nucleotides: 4. CDR3 length: 14 amino acids. Germline lookup yields CDR1 WNHNN and CDR2 SYGVQD (reference sequence). CDR3 region: CASSEFAGEETQYF. Here the CDR3 DNA reads TGCGCCAGCAGTGAGTTCGCGGGAGAGGAGACCCAGTACTTC.

In this sample, this clone turned up a few times. The chain carries TRBV20-1 and TRBJ1-4; TRBD1 might be the D (5 bases). V was trimmed by 8 bases and J by 7 bases, leaving 20 bases between them. The CDR3 is made up of 14 amino acids. Germline values: CDR1 DFQATT, CDR2 SNEGSKA (reference sequence). The CDR3 DNA reads as TGCAGTACGGGGACTCCCGGGTTAGGTGAAAAACTGTTTTTT. Its protein is CSTGTPGLGEKLFF.

This clone was picked up a small number of times. This chain connects TRBV20-1 to TRBJ1-1; 10 positions match TRBD1. This CDR3 comprises 13 residues. Trimming at V came to 6 bases and at J to 2 bases, leaving 3 bases not matched to a gene. CDR1 and CDR2 from the germline V gene are DFQATT and SNEGSKA (reference sequence). The CDR3 coding sequence is TGCAGTGCGGGACAGGGGTCAAACACTGAAGCTTTCTTT. It translates to CSAGQGSNTEAFF.

This clone appeared many times. CDR3 bases: TGTGCCTGGGTGTTGGGGGCGCGGACTGAAGCTTTCTTT. It translates to CAWVLGARTEAFF. The rearrangement joins TRBV30 to TRBJ1-1; a weak D match, TRBD1 (6 bases). The CDR3 is 13 amino acids. The V end lost 5 bases, the J end lost 5 bases, and 15 bases lay between the germline ends. The germline CDR1 and CDR2 sequences are GTSNPN and SVGIG (reference sequence).

The table lists this clone with a few counts. The gene calls are TRBV27 and TRBJ1-2; D remains ambiguous. CDR1 is MNHEY, CDR2 SMNVEV, per germline (reference sequence). V was cut by 0 bases and J by 6 bases, with 14 bases left in between. The length of the CDR3 is 15 residues. CDR3: CASSLSRGVLDGYTF. CDR3 nucleotide sequence: TGTGCCAGCAGTTTATCTCGCGGGGTATTGGATGGCTACACCTTC.

The chain joins TRBV20-1 to TRBJ1-4; D uncertain. V was trimmed by 5 bases and J by 0 bases, leaving 10 bases between them. Germline V gene sequence: CDR1 DFQATT, CDR2 SNEGSKA (reference sequence). The CDR3 consists of 14 residues. CDR3 DNA: TGCAGTGCTCCACAACCTGCAACTAATGAAAAACTGTTTTTT. It codes for CSAPQPATNEKLFF.

This clone was recorded many times. A much more abundant neighbour one base away suggests this may be a read error. Different DNA sequences within this sample yield the same CDR3. This chain links TRBV7-2 with TRBJ2-3; D is ambiguous. V lost 5 bases and J 6 bases, leaving 9 bases between the germline ends. The CDR3 is 12 residues long. CDR1 SGHTA and CDR2 FQGNSA come from the germline V gene. CDR3 DNA sequence: TGTGCCAGCAGCAACTTTGTGGATACGCAGTATTTT. As protein: CASSNFVDTQYF. The full variable domain, its missing parts supplied by reference TRBV7-2 and TRBJ2-3, is GAGVSQSPSNKVTEKGKDVELRCDPISGHTALYWYRQSLGQGLEFLIYFQGNSAPDKSGLPSDRFSAERTGGSVSTLTIQRTQQEDSAVYLCASSNFVDTQYFGPGTRLTVL.

Within the sample, this clone is large. The rearrangement uses TRBV20-1 and TRBJ2-1; no firm D call. V was pared by 4 bases and J by 4 bases, with 11 bases between. This CDR3 spans 13 amino acids. The germline gives CDR1 DFQATT, CDR2 SNEGSKA (reference sequence). The CDR3 region is CSAMREPYNEQFF. The CDR3 DNA follows: TGCAGTGCTATGCGCGAACCTTACAATGAGCAGTTCTTC.

This clone was counted a few times. The rearrangement joins TRBV6-2 or TRBV6-3 to TRBJ2-1; TRBD2 matches 15 bases. J gave up 7 bases and V 5 bases, and 6 bases lay outside the gene matches. Germline loops: CDR1 MNHEY, CDR2 SVGEGT. This CDR3 has 16 amino acids. CDR3 sequence (DNA): TGTGCCAGCAGTCCAGCCGGGACTAGCGGGAGGAATGAGCAGTTCTTC. This encodes CASSPAGTSGRNEQFF.

V usage is TRBV7-2 and J usage is TRBJ2-7; D not certain. The V and J ends lost 1 base and 4 bases respectively, with 8 bases between them. Germline V gene lookup returns CDR1 SGHTA and CDR2 FQGNSA. This CDR3 has 13 amino acids. CDR3: CASSLGQRYEQYF. CDR3 coding DNA: TGTGCCAGCAGCTTAGGGCAGAGGTACGAGCAGTACTTC.

This clone occurred many times. The rearrangement uses TRBV19 and TRBJ2-2; tentatively, D is TRBD2 (6 bases). Germline CDR1 LNHDA, CDR2 SQIVND (reference sequence). The CDR3 consists of 14 residues. V shed 5 bases and J shed 6 bases, with 13 bases lying between them. CDR3 in DNA: TGTGCCAGTAGTCCAACGGACTACTCCGGGGAGCTGTTTTTT. Protein: CASSPTDYSGELFF.

This clone was seen only a few times. This sequence joins TRBV9 and TRBJ2-1, with a possible D match to TRBD2 (6 bases). Trimming left V 2 bases short and J 0 bases short, with 15 bases between. Germline CDR1 is SGDLS and CDR2 is YYNGEE. The CDR3 runs to 17 residues. CDR3 loop: CASSVRDSLSSYNEQFF. The CDR3 coding sequence is TGTGCCAGCAGCGTCCGGGACTCACTAAGCTCCTACAATGAGCAGTTCTTC.

This clone was detected a few times. The CDR3 here is CATRRGGGSPLHF. CDR3 coding DNA: TGTGCCACACGCCGGGGCGGAGGATCACCCCTCCACTTT. The V call is TRBV11-3, the J call TRBJ1-6; tentatively, D is TRBD1 (5 bases). CDR1 is SGHNT and CDR2 is YENEEA in the germline V gene. The CDR3 length is 13 residues. Deletions cut 10 bases from V and 10 bases from J, with 17 bases between.

This clone was counted only a few times. The chain joins TRBV20-1 to TRBJ2-1; no definite D call. The CDR3 has 10 residues. V was trimmed by 4 bases and J by 7 bases, leaving 5 bases between them. Per germline, CDR1 DFQATT and CDR2 SNEGSKA (reference sequence). The CDR3 loop is CSATRNEQFF. CDR3 in DNA: TGCAGTGCTACCCGTAATGAGCAGTTCTTC.

The chain is built from TRBV9 and TRBJ2-7; D uncertain. The CDR3 spans 14 residues. Germline V gene sequence: CDR1 SGDLS, CDR2 YYNGEE. V lost 10 bases and J 1 base, leaving 18 bases between the germline ends. Here the CDR3 reads CAGSPVPLSYEQYF. The CDR3 coding sequence is TGTGCCGGCTCCCCTGTCCCCCTATCCTACGAGCAGTACTTC.

The CDR3 DNA is TGTGCCAGCCGGTACACCATTCTAGCCAAAAACATTCAGTACTTC. Its translation: CASRYTILAKNIQYF. The chain carries TRBV6-2 or TRBV6-3 and TRBJ2-4, with no clear D. Trimming shortened V by 8 bases and J by 0 bases, and 14 bases separated the two germline ends. In germline, CDR1 is MNHEY, CDR2 SVGEGT. The CDR3 has 15 residues.

This rearrangement joins TRBV7-2 to TRBJ2-7; TRBD2 matches 10 bases. Germline CDR1 and CDR2: SGHTA and FQGNSA. The CDR3 totals 14 residues. V lost 3 bases, J lost 4 bases, and 3 bases stayed unmatched. The CDR3 DNA reads TGTGCCAGCAGCTTGGGGACTAGCGCGTACGAGCAGTACTTC. This gives the protein CASSLGTSAYEQYF.

This clone was seen ten or more times. Here the CDR3 reads CASRGGSDYTQYF. CDR3 DNA sequence: TGTGCCAGCCGAGGCGGGAGTGACTATACGCAGTATTTT. V gene TRBV7-2 combines with J gene TRBJ2-3; 7 bases fit TRBD2. With V trimmed by 8 bases and J by 7 bases, 9 bases remained unmatched. The CDR3 sequence is 13 residues long. Germline V lookup: CDR1 SGHTA, CDR2 FQGNSA. The entire variable domain, with the rest obtained from reference TRBV7-2 and TRBJ2-3, is as follows: GAGVSQSPSNKVTEKGKDVELRCDPISGHTALYWYRQSLGQGLEFLIYFQGNSAPDKSGLPSDRFSAERTGGSVSTLTIQRTQQEDSAVYLCASRGGSDYTQYFGPGTRLTVL.

CDR3 protein: CASSLTSAGVEQFF. The DNA of the CDR3 is TGTGCCAGTTCCCTCACTAGCGCGGGGGTTGAGCAGTTCTTC. V usage is TRBV7-3 and J usage is TRBJ2-1, with 7 bases aligning to TRBD2. Germline trimming cut 9 bases from V and 9 bases from J; bases unmatched to any gene: 14. CDR1 is SGHTA and CDR2 is FQGTGA in the germline V gene. This CDR3 comprises 14 residues.

This clone was seen a few times. The genes are TRBV15 and TRBJ1-5; no definite D call. This CDR3 region has 15 residues. The germline V gene has CDR1 LNHNV and CDR2 YYDKDF (reference sequence). The germline V and J ends were trimmed by 0 bases and 1 base, with 7 bases remaining between them. This chain's CDR3 is CATSREAGSNQPQHF. The DNA of the CDR3 is TGTGCCACCAGCAGAGAGGCGGGGAGCAATCAGCCCCAGCATTTT.

Here the CDR3 reads CASSYRGRGGTEAFF. In DNA, the CDR3 is TGTGCCAGCAGCTACAGGGGCCGGGGGGGGACTGAAGCTTTCTTT. This rearrangement joins TRBV28 to TRBJ1-1, with 7 bases aligning to TRBD1. The CDR3 runs 15 residues. V was clipped by 6 bases and J by 5 bases; unmatched bases: 12. Germline CDR1 and CDR2: MDHEN and SYDVKM.

This clone appeared once. The chain employs TRBV20-1 and TRBJ2-1, with TRBD2 identical over 7 bases. Germline V CDR1 and CDR2: DFQATT, SNEGSKA (reference sequence). V lost 5 bases to trimming and J lost 3 bases; unmatched junction nucleotides: 4. The CDR3 length is 13 residues. The CDR3 DNA reads as TGCAGTGCTGCCACTAGCGACTACAATGAGCAGTTCTTC. Translated: CSAATSDYNEQFF.

The chain has TRBV20-1 and TRBJ2-7; D might be TRBD2 (6 bases). CDR3 length: 14 residues. Germline V CDR1 and CDR2: DFQATT, SNEGSKA (reference sequence). Trimming took 1 base from V and 3 from J, leaving 13 bases between them. In DNA form, the CDR3 reads TGCAGTGCTAGAGCAGGGAGGTCACTCTACGAGCAGTACTTC. This translates into CSARAGRSLYEQYF.

Ten or more counts support this clone. The chain employs TRBV5-1 and TRBJ2-1; 10 bases agree with TRBD2. The CDR3 extends over 15 amino acids. V was clipped by 3 bases and J by 3 bases; unmatched bases: 3. Germline loops: CDR1 SGHRS, CDR2 YFSETQ. CDR3 region: CASSSGTSDYNEQFF. CDR3 nucleotide sequence: TGCGCCAGCAGCTCCGGGACTAGCGACTACAATGAGCAGTTCTTC.

The rearrangement joins TRBV6-6 to TRBJ2-2; 11 positions agree with TRBD2. The length of the CDR3 is 16 residues. The germline V gene has CDR1 MNHNY and CDR2 SVGAGI (reference sequence). With 2 bases clipped from V and 6 bases from J, the junction kept 5 bases outside the gene matches. CDR3 loop: CASSYQGLAVPGELFF. The CDR3 region has the DNA TGTGCCAGCAGTTACCAGGGACTAGCGGTCCCCGGGGAGCTGTTTTTT.